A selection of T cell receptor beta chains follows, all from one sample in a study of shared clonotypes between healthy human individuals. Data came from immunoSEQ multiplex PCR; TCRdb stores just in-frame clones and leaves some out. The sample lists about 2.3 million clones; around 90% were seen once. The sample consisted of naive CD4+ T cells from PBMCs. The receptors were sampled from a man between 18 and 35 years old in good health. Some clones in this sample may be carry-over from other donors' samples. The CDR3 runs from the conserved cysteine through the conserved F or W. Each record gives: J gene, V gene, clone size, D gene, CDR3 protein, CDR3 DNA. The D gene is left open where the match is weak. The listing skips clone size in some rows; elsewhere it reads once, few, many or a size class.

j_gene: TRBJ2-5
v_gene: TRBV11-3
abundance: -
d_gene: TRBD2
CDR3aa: CASSLDPGRGGETQYF
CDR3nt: TGTGCCAGCAGCTTAGACCCCGGGAGGGGGGGAGAGACCCAGTACTTC

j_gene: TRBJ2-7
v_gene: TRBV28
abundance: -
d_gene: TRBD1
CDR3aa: CASSGQGGIWGEQYF
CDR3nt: TGTGCCAGCAGTGGACAGGGTGGGATTTGGGGCGAGCAGTACTTC

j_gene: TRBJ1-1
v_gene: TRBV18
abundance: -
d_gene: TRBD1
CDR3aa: CASSPRQGVSPEAFF
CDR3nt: TGTGCCAGCTCACCTAGACAGGGCGTATCACCTGAAGCTTTCTTT

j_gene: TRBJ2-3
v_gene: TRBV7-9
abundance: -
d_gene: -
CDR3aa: CASSYQGPSTDTQYF
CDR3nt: TGTGCCAGCAGCTACCAGGGGCCTAGCACAGATACGCAGTATTTT

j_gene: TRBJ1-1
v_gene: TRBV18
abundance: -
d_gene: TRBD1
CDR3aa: CASSQTVSAGGTEAFF
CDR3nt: TGTGCCAGCTCACAAACTGTTTCAGCAGGGGGCACTGAAGCTTTCTTT

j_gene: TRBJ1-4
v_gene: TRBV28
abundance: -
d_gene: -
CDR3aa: CASSLWRQLNEKLFF
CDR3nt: TGTGCCAGCAGTTTATGGCGCCAGCTTAATGAAAAACTGTTTTTT

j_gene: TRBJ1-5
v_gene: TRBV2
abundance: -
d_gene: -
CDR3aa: CASMAGRTLPQHF
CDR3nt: TGTGCCAGCATGGCGGGCCGGACTCTTCCCCAGCATTTT

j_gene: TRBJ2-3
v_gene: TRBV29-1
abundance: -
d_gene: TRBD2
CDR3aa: CSVVGLAGRPQADTQYF
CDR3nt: TGCAGCGTTGTTGGGCTAGCGGGCAGACCCCAAGCAGATACGCAGTATTTT

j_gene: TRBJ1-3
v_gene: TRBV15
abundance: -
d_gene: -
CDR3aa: CATSRVLTDSGNTIYF
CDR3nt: TGTGCCACCAGCAGAGTTCTGACAGACTCTGGAAACACCATATATTTT

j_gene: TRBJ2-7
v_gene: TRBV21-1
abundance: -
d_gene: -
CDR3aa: CASTLGRVAGTSSYEQYF
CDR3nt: TGTGCCAGCACCTTAGGGCGAGTGGCAGGGACCAGCTCCTACGAGCAGTACTTC

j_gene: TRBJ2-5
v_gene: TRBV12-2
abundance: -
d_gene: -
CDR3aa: CASRPGTGKETQYF
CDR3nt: TGTGCAAGTCGTCCCGGGACAGGGAAAGAGACCCAGTACTTC

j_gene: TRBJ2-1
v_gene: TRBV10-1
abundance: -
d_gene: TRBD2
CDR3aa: CASSRLAEAGEQFF
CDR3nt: TGCGCCAGCAGCCGACTAGCGGAAGCCGGTGAGCAGTTCTTC

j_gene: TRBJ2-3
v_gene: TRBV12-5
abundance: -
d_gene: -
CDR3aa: CASGSGETGRPGTQYF
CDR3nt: TGTGCTAGTGGTTCGGGGGAGACAGGGAGGCCGGGTACGCAGTATTTT

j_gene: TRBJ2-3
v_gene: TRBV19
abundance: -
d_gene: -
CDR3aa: CASSYSITDTQYF
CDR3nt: TGTGCCAGTAGCTACTCCATCACAGATACGCAGTATTTT

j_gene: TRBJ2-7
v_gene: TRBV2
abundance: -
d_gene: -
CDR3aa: CASTQSAYEQYF
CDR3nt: TGTGCCAGCACTCAAAGCGCCTACGAGCAGTACTTC

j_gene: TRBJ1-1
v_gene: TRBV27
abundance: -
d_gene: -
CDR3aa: CASSWTTNTEAFF
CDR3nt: TGTGCCAGCAGTTGGACAACGAACACTGAAGCTTTCTTT

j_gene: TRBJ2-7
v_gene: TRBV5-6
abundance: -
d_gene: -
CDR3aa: CASSLYGFSYEQYF
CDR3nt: TGTGCCAGCAGCTTGTACGGGTTCTCCTACGAGCAGTACTTC

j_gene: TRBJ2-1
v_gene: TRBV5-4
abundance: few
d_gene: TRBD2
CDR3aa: CASSPQIAGVPTDEQFF
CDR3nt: TGTGCCAGCAGCCCCCAAATAGCGGGAGTACCTACCGATGAGCAGTTCTTC

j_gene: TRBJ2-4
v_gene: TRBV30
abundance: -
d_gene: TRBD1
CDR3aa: CAWRRAGGRYNTKNIQYF
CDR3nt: TGTGCCTGGAGGCGGGCAGGGGGTCGATATAATACCAAAAACATTCAGTACTTC

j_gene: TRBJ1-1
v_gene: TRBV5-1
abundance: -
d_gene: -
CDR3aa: CASSLFGGLNTEAFF
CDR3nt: TGCGCCAGCAGCCTGTTCGGGGGCCTGAACACTGAAGCTTTCTTT

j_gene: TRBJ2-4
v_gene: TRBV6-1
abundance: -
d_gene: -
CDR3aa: CASSEALGRGGYDQYF
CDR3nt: TGTGCCAGCAGTGAAGCGCTTGGCAGGGGGGGGTATGATCAGTACTTC

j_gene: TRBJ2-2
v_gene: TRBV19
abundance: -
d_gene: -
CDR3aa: CASSIGSGAMTGELFF
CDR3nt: TGTGCCAGTAGTATAGGGTCGGGAGCTATGACCGGGGAGCTGTTTTTT

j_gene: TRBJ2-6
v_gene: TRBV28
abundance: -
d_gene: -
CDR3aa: CASSSTASGGGLGTGANVLTF
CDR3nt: TGTGCCAGCAGTTCCACCGCTTCTGGGGGAGGTCTGGGTACGGGGGCCAACGTCCTGACTTTC

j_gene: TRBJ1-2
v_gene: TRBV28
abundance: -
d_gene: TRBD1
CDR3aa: CASSLGPGGDYGYTF
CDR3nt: TGTGCCAGCAGTTTAGGTCCAGGGGGGGACTATGGCTACACCTTC

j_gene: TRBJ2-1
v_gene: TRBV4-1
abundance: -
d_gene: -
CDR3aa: CASSQGLASAYNEQFF
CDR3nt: TGCGCCAGCAGCCAAGGCCTAGCATCCGCCTACAATGAGCAGTTCTTC

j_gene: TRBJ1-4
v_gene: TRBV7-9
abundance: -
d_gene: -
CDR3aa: CASSLGQGFEKLFF
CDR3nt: TGTGCCAGCAGCTTAGGGCAGGGTTTTGAAAAACTGTTTTTT

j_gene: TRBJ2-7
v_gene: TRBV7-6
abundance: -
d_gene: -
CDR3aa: CASSLGFGYEQYF
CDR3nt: TGTGCCAGCAGCTTAGGGTTCGGATACGAGCAGTACTTC

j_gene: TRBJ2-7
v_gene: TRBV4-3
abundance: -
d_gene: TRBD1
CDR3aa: CASSVRQGEYEQYF
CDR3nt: TGCGCCAGCAGCGTGCGACAGGGGGAGTACGAGCAGTACTTC

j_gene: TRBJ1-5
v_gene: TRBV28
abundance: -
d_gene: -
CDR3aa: CASRGGGVQPQHF
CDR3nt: TGTGCCAGCAGGGGTGGGGGGGTCCAGCCCCAGCATTTT

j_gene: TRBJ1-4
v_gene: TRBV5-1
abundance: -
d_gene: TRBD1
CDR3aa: CASSSAPGQPNMEKLFF
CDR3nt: TGCGCCAGCAGCTCAGCCCCGGGACAGCCAAACATGGAAAAACTGTTTTTT

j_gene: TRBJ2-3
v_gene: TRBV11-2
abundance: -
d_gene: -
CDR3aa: CASSSRRLGRRTDTQYF
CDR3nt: TGTGCCAGCAGCTCGAGAAGATTGGGGAGACGCACAGATACGCAGTATTTT

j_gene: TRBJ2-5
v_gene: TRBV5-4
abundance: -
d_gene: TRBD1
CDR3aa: CASSLRTGQETQYF
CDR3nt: TGTGCCAGCAGCTTACGGACAGGTCAAGAGACCCAGTACTTC

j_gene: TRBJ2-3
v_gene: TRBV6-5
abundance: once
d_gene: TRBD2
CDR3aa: CASGRARGTDTQYF
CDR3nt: TGTGCCAGCGGGAGGGCCCGGGGGACAGATACGCAGTATTTT

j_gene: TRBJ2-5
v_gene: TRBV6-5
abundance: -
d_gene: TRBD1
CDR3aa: CASSWYAPGQSETQYF
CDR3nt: TGTGCCAGCAGTTGGTATGCCCCGGGACAGTCAGAGACCCAGTACTTC

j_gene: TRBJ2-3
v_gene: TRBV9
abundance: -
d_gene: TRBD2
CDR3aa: CASSPGRLAGAPTDTQYF
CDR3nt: TGTGCCAGCAGCCCCGGCCGGTTAGCGGGAGCCCCCACAGATACGCAGTATTTT

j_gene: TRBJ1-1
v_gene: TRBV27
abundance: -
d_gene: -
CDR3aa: CASSPGVLNTEAFF
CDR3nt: TGTGCCAGCAGTCCAGGGGTTTTGAACACTGAAGCTTTCTTT

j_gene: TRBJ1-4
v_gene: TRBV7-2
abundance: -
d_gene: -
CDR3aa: CASSLFATNEKLFF
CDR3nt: TGTGCCAGCAGCTTATTCGCCACTAATGAAAAACTGTTTTTT

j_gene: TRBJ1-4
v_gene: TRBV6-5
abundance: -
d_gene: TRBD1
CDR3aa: CASSRTGVVEKLFF
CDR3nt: TGTGCCAGCAGTCGTACAGGGGTGGTAGAAAAACTGTTTTTT

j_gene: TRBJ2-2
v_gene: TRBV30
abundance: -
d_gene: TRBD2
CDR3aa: CAWAKVGLNTGELFF
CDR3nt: TGTGCCTGGGCTAAGGTGGGACTAAACACCGGGGAGCTGTTTTTT

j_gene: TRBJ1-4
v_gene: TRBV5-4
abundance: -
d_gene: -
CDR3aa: CASSFSAAFNEKLFF
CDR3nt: TGTGCCAGCAGCTTTTCGGCAGCCTTTAATGAAAAACTGTTTTTT

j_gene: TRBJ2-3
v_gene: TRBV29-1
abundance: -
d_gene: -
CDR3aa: CSVAGLTSTDTQYF
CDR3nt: TGCAGCGTTGCAGGACTAACTAGCACAGATACGCAGTATTTT

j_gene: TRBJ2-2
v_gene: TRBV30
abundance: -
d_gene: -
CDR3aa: CAWTLRGSGELFF
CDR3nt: TGTGCCTGGACCTTGCGAGGGAGCGGGGAGCTGTTTTTT

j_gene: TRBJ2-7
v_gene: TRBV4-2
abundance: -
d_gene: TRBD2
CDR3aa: CASSLSGLAYEQYF
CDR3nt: TGTGCCAGCAGCCTATCGGGACTAGCCTACGAGCAGTACTTC

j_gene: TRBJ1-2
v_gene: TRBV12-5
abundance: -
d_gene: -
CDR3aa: CASGLGSTQGSYGYTF
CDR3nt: TGTGCTAGTGGTTTGGGGTCAACACAGGGCTCCTATGGCTACACCTTC

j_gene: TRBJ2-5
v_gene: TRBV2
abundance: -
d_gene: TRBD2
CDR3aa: CASSPTSGRAGETQYF
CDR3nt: TGTGCCAGCAGCCCAACTAGCGGGAGGGCTGGAGAGACCCAGTACTTC

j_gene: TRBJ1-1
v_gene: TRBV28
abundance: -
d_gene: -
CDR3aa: CASSYQVLVPTEAFF
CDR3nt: TGTGCCAGCAGTTACCAGGTCCTTGTCCCCACTGAAGCTTTCTTT

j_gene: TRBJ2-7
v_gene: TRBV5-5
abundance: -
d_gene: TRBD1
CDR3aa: CASSFWSGGAMGYEQYF
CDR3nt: TGTGCCAGCAGCTTTTGGTCAGGGGGCGCGATGGGTTACGAGCAGTACTTC

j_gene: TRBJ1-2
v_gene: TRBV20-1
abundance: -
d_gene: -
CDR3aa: CSAREGDGYTF
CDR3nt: TGCAGTGCCAGGGAAGGGGATGGCTACACCTTC

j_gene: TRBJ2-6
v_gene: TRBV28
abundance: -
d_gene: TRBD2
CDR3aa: CASSSPGLAGGWPGANVLTF
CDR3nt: TGTGCCAGCAGTTCCCCAGGACTAGCGGGAGGGTGGCCTGGGGCCAACGTCCTGACTTTC

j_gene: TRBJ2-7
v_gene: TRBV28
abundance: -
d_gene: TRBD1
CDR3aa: CASSFGLDRPFSYEQYF
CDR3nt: TGTGCCAGCAGTTTTGGTCTGGACAGGCCTTTCTCCTACGAGCAGTACTTC

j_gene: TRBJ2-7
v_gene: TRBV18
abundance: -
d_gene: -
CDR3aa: CASSPIPSEYEQYF
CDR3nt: TGTGCCAGCTCACCAATCCCTAGCGAGTACGAGCAGTACTTC

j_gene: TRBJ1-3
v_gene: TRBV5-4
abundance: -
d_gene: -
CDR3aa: CASSLDRVSGNTIYF
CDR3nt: TGTGCCAGCAGCTTGGACAGGGTCTCTGGAAACACCATATATTTT